This entry concerns a single TCR beta chain. Its antigen is not identified. The CDR3 covers 17 residues. V gave up 4 bases and J gave up 7 bases; unmatched junction bases: 16. Germline V gene sequence: CDR1 SGHRS, CDR2 YFSETQ. These data originate in a study of OX40 agonist ivuxolimab in advanced cancers. Background on the study: Three individuals attained partial responses, comprising one hepatocellular carcinoma case and two cutaneous melanoma cases.

Study findings and constraints: Relative to CD4+ cells, CD8+ T cells on average had more expanded clones.

Profiled with immunoSEQ multiplex PCR; TCRdb holds only in-frame clones, not every one. The table shows tens of thousands of clones, with about 90% occurring only once. The chain couples TRBV5-1 to TRBJ2-2, with 7 bases aligning to TRBD1. The sequenced sample was CD4+ or CD8+ T cells sorted from blood, obtained in a trial of the OX40 agonist ivuxolimab. The clonotype originates from an adult with an advanced solid tumor such as melanoma, head and neck, liver or kidney cancer. The CDR3 nucleotides read TGCGCCAGCAGCACGGAAGGACAGGTCCGTGTCAGCGGGGAGCTGTTTTTT. Protein product: CASSTEGQVRVSGELFF.